Detailed here is one T cell receptor (beta chain). The antigen is not known. The sample belongs to a study of OX40 agonist ivuxolimab in advanced cancers. Study context: Hepatocellular carcinoma, melanoma, renal cell or head and neck cancer was diagnosed in the dose-escalation patients. Among those enrolled, mean age was about 63 years (range about 23 to 80) and approximately 80% were male.

Libraries were prepared by immunoSEQ multiplex PCR; TCRdb keeps only in-frame clonotypes and omits some of them. The sample has roughly 120,000 clones; around 91% are singletons. Study observations and caveats: Both blood CD4+ and CD8+ T cells showed clonal growth by week 6 at 0.1 to 3.0 mg/kg.

The V end was cut by 4 bases, the J end by 1 base, with 14 bases between. CDR1 and CDR2 (germline): SGHTA, FQGNSA. The CDR3 spans 15 residues. Here the sequenced sample was CD4+ or CD8+ T cells sorted from blood, taken in a trial of the OX40 agonist ivuxolimab. The J gene is TRBJ2-7, the V gene TRBV7-2; D not resolved. The TCR comes from an adult with an advanced solid tumor such as melanoma, head and neck, liver or kidney cancer. The CDR3 protein is CASSSAPQESYEQYF. DNA for the CDR3: TGTGCCAGCAGCTCCGCCCCCCAGGAATCCTACGAGCAGTACTTC. Full variable domain (rest looked up from reference TRBV7-2 and TRBJ2-7): GAGVSQSPSNKVTEKGKDVELRCDPISGHTALYWYRQSLGQGLEFLIYFQGNSAPDKSGLPSDRFSAERTGGSVSTLTIQRTQQEDSAVYLCASSSAPQESYEQYFGPGTRLTVT.